The TCR beta chain described here comes from a study of OX40 agonist ivuxolimab in advanced cancers. At the level of the study: Patients were treated with ivuxolimab, an agonistic anti-OX40 (CD134) antibody. Dose-escalation patients suffered from hepatocellular carcinoma, melanoma, renal cell or head and neck cancer.

Findings and limits, study-wide: Doses of 0.1 to 3.0 mg/kg were accompanied by clonal expansion of CD4+ and CD8+ blood T cells by week 6. Expansion of clones was among the lowest in partial responders at 0.1-3.0 mg/kg.

The table came from immunoSEQ multiplex PCR; TCRdb's copy has only in-frame clones and leaves some out. The sample records 90,000 to 130,000 clones, 85% to 95% being singletons. In regard to this clone: What it binds is unknown.

CDR1 is KGHSY and CDR2 is FQNENV in the germline V gene. Losses at the gene ends were 6 bases for V and 4 bases for J; bases not matched to a gene: 15. This CDR3 contains 17 residues. This sequence originates from an adult with an advanced solid tumor such as melanoma, head and neck, liver or kidney cancer. Sequenced material: CD4+ or CD8+ T cells sorted from blood, taken in a trial of the OX40 agonist ivuxolimab. The chain couples TRBV16 to TRBJ2-1; 7 bases agree with TRBD1. Written as DNA, the CDR3 is TGTGCCAGCAGTTCCGGACAGGCCCTGGCCCTATACAATGAGCAGTTCTTC. Protein sequence: CASSSGQALALYNEQFF. Using reference TRBV16 and TRBJ2-1 for the parts outside the CDR3, the full variable domain is GEEVAQTPKHLVRGEGQKAKLYCAPIKGHSYVFWYQQVLKNEFKFLISFQNENVFDETGMPKERFSAKCLPNSPCSLEIQATKLEDSAVYFCASSSGQALALYNEQFFGPGTRLTVL.